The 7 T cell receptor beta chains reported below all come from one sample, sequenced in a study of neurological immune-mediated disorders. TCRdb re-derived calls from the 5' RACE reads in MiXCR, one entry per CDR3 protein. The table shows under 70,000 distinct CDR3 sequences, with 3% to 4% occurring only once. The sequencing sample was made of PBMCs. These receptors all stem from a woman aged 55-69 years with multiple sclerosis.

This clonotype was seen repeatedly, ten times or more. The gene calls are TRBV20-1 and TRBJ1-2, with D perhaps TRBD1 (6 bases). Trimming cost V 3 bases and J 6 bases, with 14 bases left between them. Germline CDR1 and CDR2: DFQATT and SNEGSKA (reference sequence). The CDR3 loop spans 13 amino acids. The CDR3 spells CSASRGPGDGYTF. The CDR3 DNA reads TGCAGTGCTAGTCGGGGGCCTGGGGATGGCTACACCTTC.

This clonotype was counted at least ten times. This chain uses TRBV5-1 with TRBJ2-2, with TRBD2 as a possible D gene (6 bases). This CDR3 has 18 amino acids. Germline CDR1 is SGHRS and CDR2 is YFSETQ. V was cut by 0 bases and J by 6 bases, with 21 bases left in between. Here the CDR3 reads CASSLGLAAEAGSGELFF. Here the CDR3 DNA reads TGCGCCAGCAGCTTGGGATTAGCGGCAGAGGCGGGATCCGGGGAGCTGTTTTTT.

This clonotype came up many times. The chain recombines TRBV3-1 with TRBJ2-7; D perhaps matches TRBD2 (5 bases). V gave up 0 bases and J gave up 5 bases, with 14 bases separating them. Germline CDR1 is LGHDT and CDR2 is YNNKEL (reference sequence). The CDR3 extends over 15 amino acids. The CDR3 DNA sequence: TGTGCCAGCAGCCAAGAAGACCTACTAGGGAACGAGCAGTACTTC. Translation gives CASSQEDLLGNEQYF.

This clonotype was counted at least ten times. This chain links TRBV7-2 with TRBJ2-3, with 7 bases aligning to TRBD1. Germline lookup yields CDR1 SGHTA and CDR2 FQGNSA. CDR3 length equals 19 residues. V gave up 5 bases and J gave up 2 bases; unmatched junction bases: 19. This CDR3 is CASSHLPFDRVPLTDTQYF. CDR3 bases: TGTGCCAGCAGCCACTTGCCCTTCGACAGGGTTCCCCTCACAGATACGCAGTATTTT.

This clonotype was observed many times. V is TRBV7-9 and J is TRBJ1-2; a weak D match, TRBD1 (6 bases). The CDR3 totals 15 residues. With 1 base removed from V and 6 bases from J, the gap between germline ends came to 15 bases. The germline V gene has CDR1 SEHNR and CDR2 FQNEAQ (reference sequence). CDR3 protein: CASSLVWTEPDGYTF. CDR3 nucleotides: TGTGCCAGCAGCTTAGTATGGACAGAGCCGGATGGCTACACCTTC.

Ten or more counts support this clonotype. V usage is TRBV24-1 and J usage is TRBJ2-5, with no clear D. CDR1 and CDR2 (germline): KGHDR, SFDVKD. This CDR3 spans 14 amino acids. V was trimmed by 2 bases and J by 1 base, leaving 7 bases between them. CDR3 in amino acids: CATSDSDGQETQYF. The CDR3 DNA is TGTGCCACCAGTGATTCGGACGGCCAAGAGACCCAGTACTTC.

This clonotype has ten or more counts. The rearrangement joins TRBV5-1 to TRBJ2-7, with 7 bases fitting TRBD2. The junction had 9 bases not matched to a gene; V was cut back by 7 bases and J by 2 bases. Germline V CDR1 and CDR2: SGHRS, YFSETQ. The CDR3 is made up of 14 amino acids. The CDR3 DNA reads TGCGCCAGCTTCCCCGGCGGGGGTCCCTACGAGCAGTACTTC. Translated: CASFPGGGPYEQYF.